This TCR beta chain was recorded in a study of blood T cell repertoires in COVID-19. Study in general: Some COVID-19 samples were acute and others convalescent; all came from the United States, Italy and Spain. The cDNA or gDNA used as material had been derived from T cells, B-cell-depleted T cells, or PBMCs.

This CDR3 region has 17 residues. In germline, CDR1 is MNHEY, CDR2 SMNVEV (reference sequence). With V trimmed by 3 bases and J by 4 bases, 11 bases remained unmatched. Per the authors' pipeline: For nucleated cells, counts were estimated from reference gene primer amplification. Method: immunoSEQ multiplex PCR; TCRdb's copy keeps in-frame clones and lacks some. That table furnishes V, J and clone size, whereas the DNA furnished D and trimming. This table holds more than 95,000 clones, more than 70% found once. The chain employs TRBV27 and TRBJ2-7, with TRBD2 identical over 11 bases. The sample taken for sequencing was peripheral blood. The source is a woman aged 55-70 years with acute or convalescent COVID-19. DNA of the CDR3: TGTGCCAGCAGTTTGGTCCCTCCGGGACTAGCGGCTTACGAGCAGTACTTC. It is translated as CASSLVPPGLAAYEQYF.